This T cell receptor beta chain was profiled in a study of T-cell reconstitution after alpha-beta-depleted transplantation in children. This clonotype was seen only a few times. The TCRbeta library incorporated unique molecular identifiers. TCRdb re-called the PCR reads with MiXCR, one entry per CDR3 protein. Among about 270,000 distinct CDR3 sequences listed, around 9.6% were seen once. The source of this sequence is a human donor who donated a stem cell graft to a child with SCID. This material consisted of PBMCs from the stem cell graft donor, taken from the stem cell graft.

The CDR3 loop is CATSPERGPGSPLHF. CDR3 DNA sequence: TGTGCCACCAGCCCCGAAAGGGGGCCTGGGTCACCCCTCCACTTT. The rearrangement uses TRBV15 and TRBJ1-6; 7 bases are a match to TRBD1. Trimming removed 5 bases from V and 10 bases from J; junction bases left unmatched: 11. There are 15 residues in the CDR3. CDR1 is LNHNV and CDR2 is YYDKDF in the germline V gene (reference sequence).